A selection of T cell receptor beta chains follows, all from one sample in a study of cytomegalovirus exposure and HLA in healthy donors. The assay was immunoSEQ multiplex PCR, and TCRdb's table has in-frame clones only and misses some. The sample has 200,000 to 300,000 clones, about three quarters seen once. What was sequenced was PBMCs. These receptors were collected from a boy aged 10-17 years in good health and CMV-seronegative. Each CDR3 is given with its conserved first and last residue. D genes are given only for firm matches. The listing skips clone size in some rows; elsewhere it reads once, few, many or a size class.

cdr3_length clone_size j_call d_call v_call cdr3_nt cdr3_aa
18 NA TRBJ1-3 TRBD1 TRBV9 TGTGCCAGCAGCCCGAGGGACAGCCTTTTCAGCTCTGGAAACACCATATATTTT CASSPRDSLFSSGNTIYF
13 NA TRBJ1-3 NA TRBV6-5 TGTGCCAGCAGTACCCCGACTGGAAATACCATATATTTT CASSTPTGNTIYF
11 NA TRBJ1-1 NA TRBV6-5 TGTGCCAGCAGAGGACAGCATGAAGCTTTCTTT CASRGQHEAFF
15 few TRBJ2-1 TRBD1 TRBV6-6 TGTGCCAGCAGTTACTCCCAGGGGGCGCATAATGAGCAGTTCTTC CASSYSQGAHNEQFF
16 NA TRBJ2-4 NA TRBV7-9 TGTGCCAGCAGCTCCCAGACGGACTCAGCCAAAAACATTCAGTACTTC CASSSQTDSAKNIQYF
15 NA TRBJ1-3 NA TRBV5-4 TGTGCCAGCAGCTTGGCAGGGGCTTCGGGAAACACCATATATTTT CASSLAGASGNTIYF
13 NA TRBJ1-1 TRBD1 TRBV29-1 TGCAGCTCTTGGACAGGTGGGAACACTGAAGCTTTCTTT CSSWTGGNTEAFF
16 NA TRBJ2-2 TRBD1 TRBV2 TGTGCCAGCAGTGCCAGACAGGGGAGCTCCACCGGGGAGCTGTTTTTT CASSARQGSSTGELFF
13 few TRBJ2-3 TRBD2 TRBV6-1 TGTGCCGCACTAGCGGGGGAATCAGATACGCAGTATTTT CAALAGESDTQYF
13 NA TRBJ2-3 NA TRBV7-7 TGTGCCAGCAGCTTAGTAGGGGGGGAAACGCAGTATTTT CASSLVGGETQYF
15 NA TRBJ2-2 NA TRBV9 TGTGCCAGCAGCGCCCGAGGAGGGCAAACCGGGGAGCTGTTTTTT CASSARGGQTGELFF
13 few TRBJ1-5 NA TRBV6-1 TGTGCCAGCACGGAGCATTCCAATCAGCCCCAGCATTTT CASTEHSNQPQHF
15 NA TRBJ1-2 TRBD1 TRBV19 TGTGCCAGTAGTACTCGACAGGGTGGAGACTATGGCTACACCTTC CASSTRQGGDYGYTF
16 NA TRBJ1-1 TRBD1 TRBV7-9 TGTGCCAGCAGCTTGGCGGGACAGTTAAAGAACACTGAAGCTTTCTTT CASSLAGQLKNTEAFF
16 NA TRBJ1-5 TRBD1 TRBV2 TGTGCCAGCAGCGATAGGACAGGGCCTATCTCGCAGCCCCAGCATTTT CASSDRTGPISQPQHF
14 NA TRBJ2-2 TRBD2 TRBV27 TGTGCCAGCAGTAGCGGGGGGGCCGTCGGGGAGCTGTTTTTT CASSSGGAVGELFF
13 NA TRBJ2-2 NA TRBV27 TGTGCCAGCAGTTTTCTGAACACCGGGGAGCTGTTTTTT CASSFLNTGELFF
15 NA TRBJ2-7 TRBD2 TRBV9 TGTGCCAGCGGGGCGGTCCCAAGACTAGCGGTTGAGCAGTACTTC CASGAVPRLAVEQYF
12 once TRBJ1-3 NA TRBV7-3 TGTGCCAGCAGCTATACTGGAAACACCATATATTTT CASSYTGNTIYF
16 NA TRBJ2-3 NA TRBV5-1 TGCGCCAGCAGCTTGGCCAACAGGGGGGGGACAGATACGCAGTATTTT CASSLANRGGTDTQYF
13 NA TRBJ2-2 NA TRBV7-6 TGTGCCAGCAGCTTACGGGGGACCGGGGAGCTGTTTTTT CASSLRGTGELFF
16 NA TRBJ2-3 TRBD2 TRBV7-9 TGTGCCAGCAGCTTAGGTCGGCTAGCGGGGACAGATACGCAGTATTTT CASSLGRLAGTDTQYF
14 NA TRBJ2-7 TRBD2 TRBV27 TGTGCCAGCCAGAAGGGACTAGCGATCAACGAGCAGTACTTC CASQKGLAINEQYF
14 once TRBJ1-2 NA TRBV27 TGTGCCAGCAGCCAGCTCCAGGGAGGATATGGCTACACCTTC CASSQLQGGYGYTF
16 few TRBJ1-2 TRBD1 TRBV7-2 TGTGCCAGCAGCGTGGACAGGGAGGGCCCCAACTATGGCTACACCTTC CASSVDREGPNYGYTF
13 NA TRBJ2-5 NA TRBV19 TGTGCCAGTAGGGCGGTTGGCCAAGAGACCCAGTACTTC CASRAVGQETQYF
14 few TRBJ2-6 TRBD1 TRBV2 TGTGCCAGCAGGGTCCGGGACAGATCCGACGTCCTGACTTTC CASRVRDRSDVLTF
13 NA TRBJ1-3 NA TRBV7-2 TGTGCCAGCAGCCGGGACTCCGGAAACACCATATATTTT CASSRDSGNTIYF
15 NA TRBJ1-5 TRBD1 TRBV4-3 TGCGCCAGCAGCCCCGGGACAGGGGGCAATCAGCCCCAGCATTTT CASSPGTGGNQPQHF
14 NA TRBJ2-7 TRBD1 TRBV5-1 TGCGCCAGCAGCTTGGGACAGGGGTCCTACGAGCAGTACTTC CASSLGQGSYEQYF
12 NA TRBJ2-4 NA TRBV30 TGTGCCTGGAGTCAGAACAAAAACATTCAGTACTTC CAWSQNKNIQYF
15 NA TRBJ2-1 TRBD2 TRBV11-3 TGTGCCAGCAGGGATCTAGCGGGGGGGCGGAATGAGCAGTTCTTC CASRDLAGGRNEQFF
15 NA TRBJ1-4 TRBD1 TRBV9 TGTGCCAGCAGCTCACAGGGGGCGCCGGAAGAAAAACTGTTTTTT CASSSQGAPEEKLFF
14 NA TRBJ1-2 NA TRBV2 TGTGCCAGCAGTGAGGTCCCGGGAGTGAAGGGCTACACCTTC CASSEVPGVKGYTF
14 NA TRBJ2-5 TRBD1 TRBV18 TGTGCCAGCTCACCCGGGACAGGGAAAGAGACCCAGTACTTC CASSPGTGKETQYF
14 NA TRBJ1-5 TRBD1 TRBV30 TGTGCCTGGAATAACAGGGGTTGGGTTCAGCCCCAGCATTTT CAWNNRGWVQPQHF
17 once TRBJ2-5 NA TRBV7-9 TGTGCCAGCAGCTTACCTCGACTAGGGTGGGTAAAAGAGACCCAGTACTTC CASSLPRLGWVKETQYF
18 NA TRBJ1-1 TRBD1 TRBV5-1 TGCGCCAGCAGCCGGATTGGCGAGACAGGGGGCTGGAACACTGAAGCTTTCTTT CASSRIGETGGWNTEAFF
13 NA TRBJ1-1 NA TRBV7-9 TGTGCCAGCAGCAAAAACAGGGACACTGAAGCTTTCTTT CASSKNRDTEAFF
15 NA TRBJ1-1 TRBD1 TRBV5-5 TGTGCCAGCAGCACCTACAGGGGGCAAGGCACTGAAGCTTTCTTT CASSTYRGQGTEAFF
15 NA TRBJ2-3 NA TRBV4-1 TGCGCCAGCAGCCAAGAGGCTTTAGGGGCAGATACGCAGTATTTT CASSQEALGADTQYF
13 NA TRBJ2-1 NA TRBV2 TGTGCCAGCACTGCGGACAGAAACAATGAGCAGTTCTTC CASTADRNNEQFF
13 NA TRBJ2-5 NA TRBV6-5 TGTGCCAGCAGTTATAGGGGGTGGGAGACCCAGTACTTC CASSYRGWETQYF
15 few TRBJ2-1 TRBD2 TRBV9 TGTGCCAGCAGCGTAGGAGCGGGGGGCAGCGATGAGCAGTTCTTC CASSVGAGGSDEQFF
14 few TRBJ2-5 NA TRBV5-1 TGCGCCAGCAGCCGCGGGACCATTAGAGAGACCCAGTACTTC CASSRGTIRETQYF